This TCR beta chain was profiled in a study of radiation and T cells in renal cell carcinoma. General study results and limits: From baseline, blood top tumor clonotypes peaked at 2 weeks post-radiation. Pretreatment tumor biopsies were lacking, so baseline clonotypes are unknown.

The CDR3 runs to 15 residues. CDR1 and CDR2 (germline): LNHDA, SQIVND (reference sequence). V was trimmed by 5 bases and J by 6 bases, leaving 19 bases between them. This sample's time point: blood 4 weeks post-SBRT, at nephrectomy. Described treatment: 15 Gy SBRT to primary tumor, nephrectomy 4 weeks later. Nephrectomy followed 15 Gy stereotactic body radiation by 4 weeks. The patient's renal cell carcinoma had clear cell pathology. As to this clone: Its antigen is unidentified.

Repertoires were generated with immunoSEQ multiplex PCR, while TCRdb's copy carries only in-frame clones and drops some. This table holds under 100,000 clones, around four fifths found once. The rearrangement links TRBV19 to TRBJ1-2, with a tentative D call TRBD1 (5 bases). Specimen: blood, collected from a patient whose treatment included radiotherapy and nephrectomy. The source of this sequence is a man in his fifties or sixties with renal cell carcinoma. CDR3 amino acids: CASSAPLGLLNGYTF. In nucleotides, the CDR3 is TGTGCCAGTAGTGCCCCCCTGGGGCTCCTTAATGGCTACACCTTC. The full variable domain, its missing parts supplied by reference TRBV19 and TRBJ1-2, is DGGITQSPKYLFRKEGQNVTLSCEQNLNHDAMYWYRQDPGQGLRLIYYSQIVNDFQKGDIAEGYSVSREKKESFPLTVTSAQKNPTAFYLCASSAPLGLLNGYTFGSGTRLTVV.